The 16 T cell receptor beta chains in this list originate from one sample, sequenced in a study of blood T cells in healthy people across ages. Combining a sample-barcoded 5' primer with a J-beta primer mix, a second PCR ran for about 6 to 11 cycles. Via MiXCR, TCRdb re-called the 5' RACE reads, giving one row per CDR3 protein. The sample lists 800,000 to 950,000 distinct CDR3 sequences, 25% to 30% seen once, with around 9.6% in the top ten. This sample was also put to use in a study of T cells of mothers and their children.

The sequencing sample was made of blood. These TCRs come from a woman aged 40 to 50 in good health.

This chain joins TRBV3-1 and TRBJ2-5; D is perhaps TRBD1 (5 bases). CDR1 and CDR2 from the germline V gene are LGHDT and YNNKEL (reference sequence). The V and J ends lost 5 bases and 5 bases respectively, with 15 bases between them. The CDR3 runs 14 residues. This CDR3 is CASSYLGVTETQYF. CDR3 DNA: TGTGCCAGCAGCTACTTAGGGGTTACGGAGACCCAGTACTTC.

This clonotype was found many times. The chain links TRBV12-3 or TRBV12-4 to TRBJ2-7; D is possibly TRBD1 (6 bases). The CDR3 has 12 amino acids. The ends were cut back, 4 bases at V and 5 bases at J, with 9 bases in the middle. The DNA of the CDR3 is TGTGCCAGCAGTTCGACAGGTAACGAGCAGTACTTC. Protein product: CASSSTGNEQYF.

A note on this clonotype: This clone may be a read error of a much larger clone one base away. The rearrangement joins TRBV9 to TRBJ2-1; D possibly corresponds to TRBD2 (5 bases). The CDR3 sequence is 18 residues long. CDR1 is SGDLS, CDR2 YYNGEE, per germline. The CDR3, as DNA: TGTGTCAGCAGCTCAGGTAGAGGACTCCACGGGAACTACAATGAGCAGTTCTTC. It encodes CVSSSGRGLHGNYNEQFF.

This clonotype was recorded many times. V is TRBV5-1 and J is TRBJ2-3; 7 nucleotides align to TRBD2. Germline trimming cut 2 bases from V and 1 base from J; bases unmatched to any gene: 4. Germline V lookup: CDR1 SGHRS, CDR2 YFSETQ. This CDR3 comprises 15 residues. The CDR3 DNA is TGCGCCAGCAGCTTCAGGGAGGGTGGCACAGATACGCAGTATTTT. It is translated as CASSFREGGTDTQYF.

This clonotype was recorded a few times. This may stem from a read error, because a much larger clone lies one nucleotide away. The chain combines TRBV7-2 with TRBJ2-7; D might be TRBD2 (5 bases). CDR1 SGHTA and CDR2 FQGNSA come from the germline V gene. Trimming stripped 2 bases from V and 7 bases from J, with 12 bases between. The CDR3 consists of 13 residues. The CDR3, as DNA: TGTGCCAGCAGCTTACCTAGCAACAATGAGCAGTACTTC. Its translation is CASSLPSNNEQYF. Supplemented by reference TRBV7-2 and TRBJ2-7, the full variable domain reads GAGVSQSPSNKVTEKGKDVELRCDPISGHTALYWYRQSLGQGLEFLIYFQGNSAPDKSGLPSDRFSAERTGGSVSTLTIQRTQQEDSAVYLCASSLPSNNEQYFGPGTRLTVT.

This clonotype has more than one count but fewer than ten. This chain links TRBV20-1 with TRBJ2-1, with D possibly matching TRBD2 (6 bases). The CDR3 extends over 15 amino acids. The V and J ends lost 3 bases and 7 bases respectively, with 19 bases between them. In germline, CDR1 is DFQATT, CDR2 SNEGSKA (reference sequence). The DNA for the CDR3 is TGCAGTGCTAGCGCGTACGGGGCGGAGGGGAATGAGCAGTTCTTC. Its protein product is CSASAYGAEGNEQFF.

This clonotype was found many times. J is TRBJ2-1 and V is TRBV7-6; perhaps TRBD2 as D (5 bases). The CDR3 extends over 15 amino acids. V was trimmed by 5 bases and J by 7 bases, leaving 18 bases between them. Germline loops: CDR1 SGHVS, CDR2 FNYEAQ. CDR3 in amino acids: CASSRLSGMRNEQFF. The CDR3 nucleotides read TGTGCCAGCAGCAGACTATCCGGGATGCGAAATGAGCAGTTCTTC. Based on the CDR3 plus reference TRBV7-6 and TRBJ2-1, the full variable domain is GAGVSQSPRYKVTKRGQDVALRCDPISGHVSLYWYRQALGQGPEFLTYFNYEAQQDKSGLPNDRFSAERPEGSISTLTIQRTEQRDSAMYRCASSRLSGMRNEQFFGPGTRLTVL.

Worth noting for this clonotype: This clone may be a read error of a much larger clone one base away. The CDR3 is CSPIGGVNTGTQYF. For the CDR3, the DNA is TGCAGTCCTATAGGGGGGGTTAACACAGGTACGCAGTATTTT. J is TRBJ2-3 and V is TRBV20-1; a possible D gene is TRBD2 (7 bases). The CDR3 extends over 14 amino acids. Per germline, CDR1 DFQATT and CDR2 SNEGSKA (reference sequence).

This clonotype was seen more than once but under ten times. This chain connects TRBV2 to TRBJ1-2, with TRBD1 as a possible D gene (5 bases). The CDR3 contains 14 residues. V lost 8 bases and J 0 bases, leaving 13 bases between the germline ends. The germline V gene encodes CDR1 SNHLY and CDR2 FYNNEI. The CDR3 here is CASHYQGSNYGYTF. CDR3 DNA: TGTGCCAGCCATTACCAGGGATCTAACTATGGCTACACCTTC.

This sequence joins TRBV20-1 and TRBJ1-4; D is possibly TRBD1 (6 bases). CDR1 and CDR2 (germline): DFQATT, SNEGSKA (reference sequence). Trimming shortened V by 7 bases and J by 4 bases, and 13 bases separated the two germline ends. CDR3 length: 13 residues. This CDR3 is CSVRGLSNEKLFF. The DNA of the CDR3 is TGCAGTGTCCGGGGGCTGAGTAATGAAAAACTGTTTTTT.

The rearrangement links TRBV7-6 to TRBJ2-1; D may be TRBD1 (6 bases). The germline CDR1 and CDR2 sequences are SGHVS and FNYEAQ. This CDR3 contains 15 residues. The V gene lost 5 bases and the J gene lost 4 bases, with 15 bases spanning the gap. The CDR3, as DNA: TGTGCCAGCAGCACCGGGACAACGGGGTACAATGAGCAGTTCTTC. It yields the protein CASSTGTTGYNEQFF. The entire variable domain, with the rest obtained from reference TRBV7-6 and TRBJ2-1, is as follows: GAGVSQSPRYKVTKRGQDVALRCDPISGHVSLYWYRQALGQGPEFLTYFNYEAQQDKSGLPNDRFSAERPEGSISTLTIQRTEQRDSAMYRCASSTGTTGYNEQFFGPGTRLTVL.

As regards this clonotype: An end of the junction differs from the germline gene, which may be a read error. The rearrangement joins TRBV7-8 to TRBJ1-5; D might be TRBD1 (5 bases). CDR3 length: 17 residues. Per germline, CDR1 SGHVS and CDR2 FQNEAQ. The CDR3 DNA is TGTACCAGCAGCTTACTGGGTACAGGTTCAAGCAATCAGCCCCAGCATTTT. The encoded protein is CTSSLLGTGSSNQPQHF.

The rearrangement uses TRBV27 and TRBJ2-1, with 8 bases lining up with TRBD1. The V gene end was trimmed by 6 bases and the J gene end by 8 bases; junction bases not matched to a gene: 18. Germline V gene lookup returns CDR1 MNHEY and CDR2 SMNVEV (reference sequence). CDR3 size: 17 residues. CDR3 sequence: CASSLGREDRARDEQFF. The CDR3, as DNA: TGTGCCAGCAGCTTAGGTAGAGAGGACAGGGCCCGCGATGAGCAGTTCTTC.

The chain has TRBV21-1 and TRBJ1-6. TRBV21-1 represents a pseudogene. The CDR3 has 12 amino acids. The CDR3 sequence is CASSKLWSPLHF. CDR3 DNA sequence: TGTGCCAGCAGCAAACTGTGGTCACCCCTCCACTTT.

The chain employs TRBV27 and TRBJ1-2, with 9 bases matching TRBD1. V dropped 2 bases and J dropped 7; count of bases not matched to a gene: 5. The CDR3 is 14 residues long. CDR1 is MNHEY, CDR2 SMNVEV, per germline (reference sequence). CDR3 residues: CASSLAGTGLGYTF. The CDR3 DNA follows: TGTGCCAGCAGTTTAGCCGGGACAGGGCTTGGCTACACCTTC.

The table lists this clonotype with a few counts. J is TRBJ1-2 and V is TRBV6-5; D remains unclear. The CDR3 loop spans 15 amino acids. CDR1 and CDR2 from the germline V gene are MNHEY and SVGAGI. Trimming cost V 4 bases and J 2 bases, with 14 bases left between them. CDR3 residues: CASSSYEPGNYGYTF. As DNA, the CDR3 is TGTGCCAGCAGTTCCTACGAACCGGGGAACTATGGCTACACCTTC.